The sequence of this TCR beta chain was determined in a study of cytomegalovirus exposure and HLA in healthy donors. General study results and limits: Later analysis identified over 15,000 TCR beta sequences associated with HLA alleles, using a false discovery rate threshold of 0.05.

In regard to this clone: The antigen is not known.

The study ran its PCR with 60 Vbeta and 13 Jbeta primers. The assay was immunoSEQ multiplex PCR, and TCRdb's table has in-frame clones only and misses some. The table has 150,000 to 160,000 clones, more than 60% seen once; the top ten hold under 4.5%. The material sequenced was PBMCs. The TCR originated in a woman in her thirties or forties in good health and CMV-seronegative.

The CDR3 here is CATSRVNEGNTIYF. The CDR3, as DNA: TGTGCCACCAGCAGAGTCAACGAGGGAAACACCATATATTTT. The chain carries TRBV15 and TRBJ1-3, with D unclear. Germline loops: CDR1 LNHNV, CDR2 YYDKDF (reference sequence). The CDR3 spans 14 residues. Trimming left V 1 base short and J 4 bases short, with 8 bases between.